This TCR beta chain was profiled in a study of blood T cell repertoires in COVID-19. Study summary: Samples taken during acute and convalescent COVID-19 were collected in the United States, Italy and Spain.

The germline gives CDR1 GTSNPN, CDR2 SVGIG (reference sequence). V lost 7 bases and J lost 4; bases outside the gene matches: 7. CDR3 length: 14 residues. Cohort 3 recovery required two negative PCRs, clearance, or symptom resolution. Under the authors' procedure: Using reference gene primer amplification, nucleated cell counts were estimated. Assay used: immunoSEQ multiplex PCR; TCRdb lists only in-frame clones, some missing. V and J calls and clone size are as listed in that table; D and trimming were resolved from the DNA. The table has hundreds of thousands of clones, approximately 86% seen once. What was sequenced was PBMCs or T cells enriched from blood (not recorded which). This receptor was identified in a young woman who had recovered from COVID-19. The V call is TRBV30, the J call TRBJ2-1, with 10 positions matching TRBD2. CDR3 protein: CASLLAGRYNEQFF. DNA for the CDR3: TGTGCCTCTCTACTAGCGGGGAGATACAATGAGCAGTTCTTC.